This is a list of T cell receptor beta chains from one sample in a study of type 1 and type 2 diabetes patients. In TCRdb, the multiplex PCR reads were re-called with MiXCR into one record per CDR3 protein. Of around 300,000 distinct CDR3 sequences listed, approximately 45% are singletons. Material for sequencing was peripheral blood mononuclear cells (PBMCs). The receptors originated from a man aged 18 to 29 with type 2 diabetes. The CDR3 runs from the conserved cysteine through the conserved F or W. The order of the fields is J gene, D gene, V gene, clone size, CDR3 DNA, CDR3 protein. The D gene is left open where the match is weak. Clone size appears in some rows only: once, few, many, or a class for an expanded clone.

TRBJ2-1	.	TRBV15	few	TGTGCCACCAGCAGAGAAGTGGGGGCCCCGAATGAGCAGTTCTTC	CATSREVGAPNEQFF
TRBJ2-3	.	TRBV6-5	.	TGTGCCTGCAGTTACTCGAACGCGCAGCCCCAGTATTTT	CACSYSNAQPQYF
TRBJ2-6	.	TRBV9	.	TGTGCCAGCAGTGCACTACAGCCTGGCTCTGGGGCCAACGTCCTGACTTTC	CASSALQPGSGANVLTF
TRBJ2-1	TRBD2	TRBV20-1	few	TGCAGTGCTGAGCGGGAGGACTCCTACAATGAGCAGTTCTTC	CSAEREDSYNEQFF
TRBJ2-2	TRBD1	TRBV19	few	TGTGCCAGTAGTTACTCCGGGACAGCCGGGGAGCTGTTTTTT	CASSYSGTAGELFF
TRBJ2-7	.	TRBV29-1	.	TGCAGCGTTGCGGACAGAAACTCCTACGAGCAGTACTTC	CSVADRNSYEQYF
TRBJ1-1	.	TRBV7-9	.	TGTGCCAGCAGTCCCGACGTGAACACTGAAGCTTTCTTT	CASSPDVNTEAFF
TRBJ2-1	TRBD2	TRBV7-6	.	TGTGCCAGCAGCTACCGAGGGGCGGGGGATTACAATGAGCAGTTCTTC	CASSYRGAGDYNEQFF
TRBJ1-2	.	TRBV11-2	.	TGTGCCAGCAGCTTTGCCTCCAACTTCTATGGCTACACCTTC	CASSFASNFYGYTF
TRBJ1-1	.	TRBV4-1	.	TGCGCCAGCAGCCAAGGTTTTCGGGGGTTGATGAACACTGAAGCTTTCTTT	CASSQGFRGLMNTEAFF
TRBJ2-3	TRBD2	TRBV7-2	.	TGTGCCAGCAGCCCAGGACTAGCGTCAGATACGCAGTATTTT	CASSPGLASDTQYF
TRBJ1-5	TRBD1	TRBV15	.	TGTGCCACCAGCGGACCACAGGGGGCAGTTAGCAATCAGCCCCAGCATTTT	CATSGPQGAVSNQPQHF
TRBJ2-3	.	TRBV15	.	TGTGCCACCAGCAGAGAACAGGACACAGATACGCAGTATTTT	CATSREQDTDTQYF
TRBJ2-1	.	TRBV20-1	few	TGCAGTGCTAGGCTACGCGGGGTCGATTATGAGCAGTTCTTC	CSARLRGVDYEQFF
TRBJ2-7	TRBD1	TRBV20-1	.	TGCAGTGCTAGCGCAGGGGGCGATCTCTACGAGCAGTACTTC	CSASAGGDLYEQYF
TRBJ2-1	TRBD1	TRBV6-1	few	TGTGCCAGTACAGGGGGCGCCTGGTACAATGAGCAGTTCTTC	CASTGGAWYNEQFF
TRBJ2-2	.	TRBV30	few	TGTGCCTGGACGGACAGTAACACCGGGGAGCTGTTTTTT	CAWTDSNTGELFF
TRBJ1-2	.	TRBV6-1	once	TGTACCAGCAGTGAAGGTCGCAGGGGAGCTGGCTACACCTTC	CTSSEGRRGAGYTF
TRBJ2-7	.	TRBV19	few	TGTGCCAGTAGTAATTGGGCAGACGAGCAGTACTTC	CASSNWADEQYF
TRBJ1-2	.	TRBV12-3/TRBV12-4	.	TGTGCCAGCAGTTCCGAGTTTATCGGGCGAGGCTACACCTTC	CASSSEFIGRGYTF
TRBJ2-2	TRBD1	TRBV9	.	TGTGCCAGCAGCGTAGAACCAGGGGGCGAAAATAGCGCCGTGGAGCTGTTTTTT	CASSVEPGGENSAVELFF
TRBJ2-7	.	TRBV19	.	TGTGCCAGTAGTATAACCCCGACTAGCTACGAGCAGTACTTC	CASSITPTSYEQYF
TRBJ1-4	.	TRBV25-1	many	TGTGCCAGCAGTGAGGGTTCGACAGGAACCAATGAAAAACTGTTTTTT	CASSEGSTGTNEKLFF
TRBJ1-6	.	TRBV28	.	TGTGCCAGCAGTACCCACAGACCTAGGACAGCAAACAATTCACCCCTCCACTTT	CASSTHRPRTANNSPLHF
TRBJ2-2	.	TRBV6-9	once	TGTGCCAGCAGTTATTCGTCGGGGCTCGGGGAGCTGTTTTTT	CASSYSSGLGELFF
TRBJ2-7	.	TRBV27	.	TGTGCCAGCAGTTACGATGGACAGCTCGGGCACCTGCAGTACTTC	CASSYDGQLGHLQYF
TRBJ1-1	TRBD1	TRBV20-1	.	TGCGGAGGGGGCAGGGGGGGAATTACTGAAGCTTTCTTT	CGGGRGGITEAFF
TRBJ1-6	.	TRBV7-9	few	TGTGCCAGCAGCTGGGGAGGGAGAGATAATTCACCCCTCCACTTT	CASSWGGRDNSPLHF
TRBJ2-3	.	TRBV27	few	TGTGCCAGCAGTACCGCTAGTTTTTCAGATACGCAGTATTTT	CASSTASFSDTQYF
TRBJ1-1	.	TRBV7-2	few	TGTGCCAGCAGCTTAGCGCGACAGGCTTTCTTT	CASSLARQAFF
TRBJ2-5	.	TRBV19	.	TGTGCCACCTCGGGGAACTCAAAAAAAGAGACCCAGTACTTC	CATSGNSKKETQYF
TRBJ1-2	TRBD1	TRBV5-1	few	TGCGCCAGCAGCGGAGGACAGGGGCACGACTATGGCTACACCTTC	CASSGGQGHDYGYTF
TRBJ2-1	TRBD2	TRBV2	few	TGTGCCAGCCAGACGGCGGGACTAGGGGTAAACAATGAGCAGTTCTTC	CASQTAGLGVNNEQFF
TRBJ1-2	TRBD1	TRBV4-1	once	TGCGCCAGCAGCCAAGATTCTAAGGGGGCTTATGGCTACACCTTC	CASSQDSKGAYGYTF
TRBJ2-1	TRBD2	TRBV11-2	once	TGTGCCAGCAGCCATTATAGGACTAGCGGGAGTAGTAATGAGCAGTTCTTC	CASSHYRTSGSSNEQFF
TRBJ2-1	.	TRBV7-6	.	TGTGCCAGCACAACTGCCACAGGGGCGGGGAATGAGCAGTTCTTC	CASTTATGAGNEQFF
TRBJ2-7	.	TRBV27	few	TGTGCCAGCAGTTTCGGGAGTCAGGCCTACGAGCAGTACTTC	CASSFGSQAYEQYF
TRBJ1-6	.	TRBV28	few	TGTGCCAGCAGACCCGGACGGGCGAATTCACCCCTCCACTTT	CASRPGRANSPLHF
TRBJ2-3	.	TRBV7-8	.	TGTGCCAGCAGCTCAGCTGCCTCCGCAGATACGCAGTATTTT	CASSSAASADTQYF
TRBJ2-1	.	TRBV2	.	TGTGCCAGCAGTGTCGCGCTATCCTACAATGAGCAGTTCTTC	CASSVALSYNEQFF
TRBJ2-3	.	TRBV7-9	.	TGTGCCAGCAGCTTTTTTTCAGATACGCAGTATTTT	CASSFFSDTQYF
TRBJ2-7	.	TRBV25-1	many	TGTGCCAGCAGTGCGGCCTACGAGCAGTACTTC	CASSAAYEQYF
TRBJ1-4	.	TRBV20-1	few	TGCAGTGCTAGAAAGTCCCACGTCGCAACTAATGAAAAACTGTTTTTT	CSARKSHVATNEKLFF
TRBJ2-1	TRBD2	TRBV14	.	TGTGCCAGCAACCAAGATCGGCTAGCGGGAGGACGGGAGCAGTTCTTC	CASNQDRLAGGREQFF
TRBJ2-1	.	TRBV19	few	TGTGCCAGTAGTAGTAGCGGATTATACAATGAGCAGTTCTTC	CASSSSGLYNEQFF
TRBJ1-5	.	TRBV12-3/TRBV12-4	.	TGTGCCAGCACCCTAAGGGGTCAGCCCCAGCATTTT	CASTLRGQPQHF
TRBJ1-2	.	TRBV9	few	TGTGCCAGCAGCGTGAGCGGTGATGGCTACACCTTC	CASSVSGDGYTF
TRBJ1-1	.	TRBV29-1	.	TGCAGTGCGATGGACTTGAACACTGAAGCTTTCTTT	CSAMDLNTEAFF
TRBJ1-1	.	TRBV12-5	.	TGTGCTAGTGGTTTATCGGGGGGGAACACTGAAGCTTTCTTT	CASGLSGGNTEAFF
TRBJ1-1	.	TRBV19	.	TGTGCCAGTAGTCCACCCGGGGTGAGAGGGAACACTGAAGCTTTCTTT	CASSPPGVRGNTEAFF
TRBJ2-1	.	TRBV29-1	few	TGCAGCGTTGACCTATCCCCAACAAATGAGCAGTTCTTC	CSVDLSPTNEQFF
TRBJ1-6	TRBD1	TRBV6-5	.	TGTGCCAGCAGTCGAGACAGGGCTCCTAATTCACCCCTCCACTTT	CASSRDRAPNSPLHF
TRBJ2-7	TRBD2	TRBV7-2	.	TGTGCCAGCACCAGACTGGGACTAGCGGGTCGTCAGAACGAGCAGTACTTC	CASTRLGLAGRQNEQYF
TRBJ1-3	.	TRBV30	few	TGTGCCTGGAGCGACCGGGCCAACTCTGGAAACACCATATATTTT	CAWSDRANSGNTIYF
TRBJ2-1	TRBD2	TRBV20-1	.	TGCAGTGCTAGAGCCCGAGCGGGGGGGTATAATGAGCAGTTCTTC	CSARARAGGYNEQFF
TRBJ2-5	TRBD1	TRBV29-1	.	TGCAGCGGGGGACAGAATCAAGAGGCCCAGTACTTC	CSGGQNQEAQYF
TRBJ1-1	.	TRBV6-6	.	TGTGCCAGCAGTGCGTTAGTCTACGGAACTGAAGCTTTCTTT	CASSALVYGTEAFF